The 13 T cell receptor beta chains given below trace back to one sample, sequenced in a study of monozygotic twins with inflammatory bowel disease (dated by TCRdb to the late 2010s). The library was produced with 5' RACE. The sequencer listed for this sample is Illumina HiSeq 2500. Reads reprocessed by TCRdb are summarized as one entry per CDR3 protein sequence, and DNA is absent. The data table for this sample lists about 170,000 distinct CDR3 sequences. Approximately 2.8% of the sample comes from the top ten. Sequenced sample: blood. These receptors came from a human donor with ulcerative colitis or Crohn's disease, or a healthy co-twin of an affected twin (not recorded which).

This chain links TRBV7-6 with TRBJ2-1; TCRdb gives TRBD1 as the D gene, but with no DNA this cannot be confirmed. This CDR3 contains 22 residues. Germline V gene lookup returns CDR1 SGHVS and CDR2 FNYEAQ. The CDR3 reads CASSLEFYRGRSGTGAYNEQFF.

The chain carries TRBV19 and TRBJ1-5; TCRdb proposes TRBD1, but this gene call is untestable without DNA. Germline CDR1 reads LNHDA; CDR2 reads SQIVND (reference sequence). The CDR3 is 15 residues long. CDR3 in amino acids: CASSRGQGMYQPQHF.

This chain joins TRBV4-3 and TRBJ1-5. Germline V gene lookup returns CDR1 LGHNA and CDR2 YSLEER. The CDR3 runs to 18 residues. The CDR3 protein is CASSQENWETSSNQPQHF.

V usage is TRBV7-2 and J usage is TRBJ1-1; no DNA is available, so the TRBD1 call from TCRdb remains unchecked. This CDR3 is built from 16 residues. CDR1 SGHTA and CDR2 FQGNSA come from the germline V gene. CDR3 amino acids: CASSLTGARGGTEAFF.

This chain's CDR3 is CSARDLAGVPDTQYF. The chain uses TRBV20-1 and TRBJ2-3; TCRdb lists TRBD2, though no DNA is available to test this call. The CDR3 has 15 residues. The germline CDR1 and CDR2 sequences are DFQATT and SNEGSKA (reference sequence).

The chain uses TRBV28 and TRBJ2-1; TCRdb outputs TRBD1, but without DNA this stays unchecked. The germline gives CDR1 MDHEN, CDR2 SYDVKM. This CDR3 contains 13 residues. The CDR3 reads CASNPGTYNEQFF.

The chain recombines TRBV18 with TRBJ2-2. The CDR3 sequence is 11 residues long. The V gene's germline CDR1 is KGHSH and CDR2 LQKENI. The CDR3 sequence is CASSPAGELFF.

J is TRBJ2-5 and V is TRBV10-2. CDR3 size: 13 residues. Germline V gene sequence: CDR1 WSHSY, CDR2 SAAADI. The CDR3: CASSETTQETQYF.

The rearrangement uses TRBV29-1 and TRBJ2-4; with no DNA, the TCRdb D assignment of TRBD1 cannot be verified. The CDR3 has 12 residues. Germline CDR1 SQVTM, CDR2 ANQGSEA. This CDR3 is CSVHLQGNIQYF.

The chain carries TRBV5-1 and TRBJ2-7; TCRdb designates TRBD2, a call that cannot be tested without DNA. The CDR3 runs 18 residues. Germline V lookup: CDR1 SGHRS, CDR2 YFSETQ. This CDR3 is CASSLLAGLTGLSYEQYF.

The chain has TRBV5-1 and TRBJ2-7. This CDR3 has 15 residues. Germline V gene sequence: CDR1 SGHRS, CDR2 YFSETQ. The CDR3 here is CASSLGVFLSREQYF.

The genes are TRBV14 and TRBJ1-1; TCRdb's D call of TRBD1 is untestable without DNA. CDR1 and CDR2 (germline): SGHDN, FVKESK. The CDR3 contains 20 residues. This chain's CDR3 is CVSSDRSGTGERGRDTEAFF.

The chain couples TRBV6-2 or TRBV6-3 to TRBJ2-1; the TRBD2 assignment by TCRdb is unverifiable without DNA. There are 15 residues in the CDR3. Germline values: CDR1 MNHEY, CDR2 SVGEGT. The CDR3 loop reads CASSYQTSGYNEQFF.